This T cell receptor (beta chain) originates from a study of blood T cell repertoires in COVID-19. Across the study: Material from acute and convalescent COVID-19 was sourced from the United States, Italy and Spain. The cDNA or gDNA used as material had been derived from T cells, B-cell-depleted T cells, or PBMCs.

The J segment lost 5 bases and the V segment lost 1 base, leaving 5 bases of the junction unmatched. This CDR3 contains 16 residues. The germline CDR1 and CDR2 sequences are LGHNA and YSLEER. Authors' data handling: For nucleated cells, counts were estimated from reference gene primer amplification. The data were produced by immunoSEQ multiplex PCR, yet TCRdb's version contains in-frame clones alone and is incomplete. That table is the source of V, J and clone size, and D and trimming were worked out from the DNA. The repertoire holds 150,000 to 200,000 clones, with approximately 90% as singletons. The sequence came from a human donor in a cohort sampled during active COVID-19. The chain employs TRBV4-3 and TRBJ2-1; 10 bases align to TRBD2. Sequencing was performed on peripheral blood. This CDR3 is CASSQVGAGGNNEQFF. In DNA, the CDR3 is TGCGCCAGCAGCCAAGTAGGAGCGGGGGGGAACAATGAGCAGTTCTTC.